The 18 T cell receptor beta chains in this list originate from one sample, sequenced in a study of identical twins. TCRdb re-called the 5' RACE reads with MiXCR, one entry per CDR3 protein. The table includes approximately 890,000 distinct CDR3 sequences, over 9% detected once. This same sample was also taken into another study, of yellow fever vaccine responses in identical twins.

Material: PBMCs. These receptor sequences come from a woman aged 18 to 35 in good health.

The V gene is TRBV15, the J gene TRBJ2-3; 11 nucleotides align to TRBD2. Per germline, CDR1 LNHNV and CDR2 YYDKDF (reference sequence). The CDR3 sequence is 16 residues long. The V gene end was trimmed by 1 base and the J gene end by 6 bases; junction bases not matched to a gene: 6. CDR3 residues: CATSRVIAGGTDTQYF. The CDR3 bases are TGTGCCACCAGCAGAGTAATAGCGGGAGGGACGGATACGCAGTATTTT.

The genes are TRBV9 and TRBJ2-6; D may be TRBD1 (5 bases). Trimming removed 0 bases from V and 2 bases from J, with 9 bases in between. Germline CDR1 SGDLS, CDR2 YYNGEE. This CDR3 has 16 amino acids. The CDR3 nucleotides are TGTGCCAGCAGCGTAGCAACAGGCCCTGGGGCCAACGTCCTGACTTTC. The encoded protein is CASSVATGPGANVLTF.

V usage is TRBV2 and J usage is TRBJ2-6; D gene uncertain. V was pared by 7 bases and J by 0 bases, with 7 bases between. There are 14 residues in the CDR3. CDR1 is SNHLY, CDR2 FYNNEI, per germline. The CDR3 DNA reads as TGTGCCAGCACCCCCCTCTCTGGGGCCAACGTCCTGACTTTC. This translates into CASTPLSGANVLTF. Complete variable domain (other parts from reference TRBV2 and TRBJ2-6): EPEVTQTPSHQVTQMGQEVILRCVPISNHLYFYWYRQILGQKVEFLVSFYNNEISEKSEIFDDQFSVERPDGSNFTLKIRSTKLEDSAMYFCASTPLSGANVLTFGAGSRLTVL.

This chain's CDR3 is CASSQSQRAYEQYF. The CDR3 DNA is TGTGCCAGCAGCCAATCCCAGCGGGCCTACGAGCAGTACTTC. This chain joins TRBV4-2 and TRBJ2-7; possibly TRBD2 for D (6 bases). The V and J ends lost 2 bases and 2 bases respectively, with 10 bases between them. In germline, CDR1 is LGHNA, CDR2 YNFKEQ. The CDR3 length is 14 residues.

This clonotype has only a few counts. The CDR3 sequence: CASSGGPNYEQYF. The CDR3 DNA is TGTGCCAGCAGCGGGGGACCTAACTACGAGCAGTACTTC. The chain employs TRBV5-6 and TRBJ2-7; D is tentatively TRBD1 or TRBD2 (5 bases each). The germline V and J ends were trimmed by 4 bases and 3 bases, with 11 bases remaining between them. Per the germline V gene, CDR1 is SGHDT and CDR2 is YYEEEE. The CDR3 spans 13 residues. Full variable domain (missing parts from reference TRBV5-6 and TRBJ2-7): DAGVTQSPTHLIKTRGQQVTLRCSPKSGHDTVSWYQQALGQGPQFIFQYYEEEERQRGNFPDRFSGHQFPNYSSELNVNALLLGDSALYLCASSGGPNYEQYFGPGTRLTVT.

This chain connects TRBV20-1 to TRBJ2-3; D possibly corresponds to TRBD2 (6 bases). The V gene's germline CDR1 is DFQATT and CDR2 SNEGSKA (reference sequence). CDR3 length: 14 residues. Trimming took 6 bases from V and 6 from J, leaving 19 bases between them. CDR3 sequence reads: CSAPLARGADTQYF. The CDR3 DNA reads TGCAGTGCGCCCCTAGCGCGAGGTGCTGATACGCAGTATTTT.

This clonotype was seen a few times. This chain links TRBV7-9 with TRBJ2-6; D not certain. Deletions cut 5 bases from V and 4 bases from J, with 12 bases between. Germline CDR1 SEHNR, CDR2 FQNEAQ (reference sequence). This CDR3 region has 15 residues. The DNA for the CDR3 is TGTGCCAGCAGCCATGGAGCTCCGGGGGCCAACGTCCTGACTTTC. It yields the protein CASSHGAPGANVLTF.

This clonotype has just a few counts. This chain connects TRBV7-2 to TRBJ2-5; TRBD2 matches 12 bases. The germline V gene has CDR1 SGHTA and CDR2 FQGNSA. J was trimmed by 4 bases and V by 1 base; bases with no gene match: 4. The length of the CDR3 is 16 residues. The CDR3 sequence is CASSLVGLAGGETQYF. In nucleotides, the CDR3 is TGTGCCAGCAGCTTAGTGGGACTAGCGGGTGGAGAGACCCAGTACTTC.

This clonotype was detected only a few times. CDR3 in amino acids: CASSLKEGSGANVLTF. For the CDR3, the DNA is TGTGCCAGCTCCCTCAAGGAAGGCTCTGGGGCCAACGTCCTGACTTTC. J is TRBJ2-6 and V is TRBV18; unclear D gene. Germline CDR1 is KGHSH and CDR2 is LQKENI. With 6 bases removed from V and 0 bases from J, the gap between germline ends came to 12 bases. The CDR3 consists of 16 residues.

This clonotype has just a few counts. V gene TRBV20-1 combines with J gene TRBJ2-7, with TRBD1 as a possible D gene (5 bases). Trimming shortened V by 3 bases and J by 2 bases, and 14 bases separated the two germline ends. This CDR3 is 14 amino acids long. The V gene's germline CDR1 is DFQATT and CDR2 SNEGSKA (reference sequence). The CDR3 here is CSARGRTGPYEQYF. CDR3 DNA: TGCAGTGCTAGGGGGCGTACAGGACCCTACGAGCAGTACTTC.

The chain links TRBV20-1 to TRBJ2-1; D remains ambiguous. The ends were cut back, 6 bases at V and 8 bases at J, with 14 bases in the middle. CDR3 length equals 12 residues. Germline CDR1 is DFQATT and CDR2 is SNEGSKA (reference sequence). CDR3 loop: CSAWPIADEQFF. The CDR3 DNA reads as TGCAGTGCGTGGCCCATAGCAGATGAGCAGTTCTTC.

In this sample, this clonotype turned up a few times. The chain joins TRBV28 to TRBJ2-7; TRBD2 matches 12 bases. The CDR3 has 14 residues. Germline lookup yields CDR1 MDHEN and CDR2 SYDVKM. The V gene end was trimmed by 7 bases and the J gene end by 3 bases; junction bases not matched to a gene: 4. Written as DNA, the CDR3 is TGTGCCAGCACCCGACTAGCGGGAGTCTACGAGCAGTACTTC. It codes for CASTRLAGVYEQYF.

V is TRBV29-1 and J is TRBJ2-1, with a possible D match to TRBD2 (5 bases). The CDR3 loop spans 14 amino acids. V was clipped by 4 bases and J by 4 bases, with 14 bases between them. Germline CDR1 is SQVTM and CDR2 is ANQGSEA. The CDR3 bases are TGCAGCGTTGGGAGGTCTCTAACTTACAATGAGCAGTTCTTC. It encodes CSVGRSLTYNEQFF.

This clonotype occurred a few times. The CDR3 DNA follows: TGCAGCGTTGATGCTAGCGGCTCAGATACGCAGTATTTT. It is translated as CSVDASGSDTQYF. V is TRBV29-1 and J is TRBJ2-3, with 7 bases lining up with TRBD2. Germline CDR1 reads SQVTM; CDR2 reads ANQGSEA. This CDR3 has 13 residues. With V trimmed by 3 bases and J by 4 bases, 4 bases remained unmatched.

The chain couples TRBV5-1 to TRBJ2-2, with 7 bases that match TRBD2. This CDR3 comprises 17 residues. Germline V CDR1 and CDR2: SGHRS, YFSETQ. V lost 7 bases to trimming and J lost 0 bases; unmatched junction nucleotides: 12. The DNA for the CDR3 is TGCGCCAGCGCCCGGACGGGGACTACCTCGAACACCGGGGAGCTGTTTTTT. Translated, it gives CASARTGTTSNTGELFF. The variable domain in full, with the rest retrieved from reference TRBV5-1 and TRBJ2-2, is KAGVTQTPRYLIKTRGQQVTLSCSPISGHRSVSWYQQTPGQGLQFLFEYFSETQRNKGNFPGRFSGRQFSNSRSEMNVSTLELGDSALYLCASARTGTTSNTGELFFGEGSRLTVL.

The chain employs TRBV4-1 and TRBJ1-5; 9 bases map to TRBD1. The germline CDR1 and CDR2 sequences are MGHRA and YSYEKL. V lost 1 base, J lost 2 bases, and 0 bases stayed unmatched. CDR3 length: 15 amino acids. The CDR3 nucleotides are TGCGCCAGCAGCCAAGGGGACAGGGGCAATCAGCCCCAGCATTTT. It is translated as CASSQGDRGNQPQHF.

There are a few counts of this clonotype. The chain joins TRBV7-9 to TRBJ2-7; 10 bases are a match to TRBD1. V dropped 5 bases and J dropped 4; count of bases not matched to a gene: 8. CDR3 length: 15 amino acids. Germline V gives CDR1 SEHNR, CDR2 FQNEAQ (reference sequence). This chain's CDR3 is CASSAPGQGSYEQYF. CDR3 DNA sequence: TGTGCCAGCAGCGCCCCGGGACAGGGGTCTTACGAGCAGTACTTC.

This clonotype was observed many times. The chain joins TRBV12-3 or TRBV12-4 to TRBJ1-3, with D unresolved. The ends were cut back, 6 bases at V and 3 bases at J, with 6 bases in the middle. The CDR3 has 12 residues. The CDR3 protein is CASSPNGNTIYF. Here the CDR3 DNA reads TGTGCCAGCAGCCCCAATGGAAACACCATATATTTT.